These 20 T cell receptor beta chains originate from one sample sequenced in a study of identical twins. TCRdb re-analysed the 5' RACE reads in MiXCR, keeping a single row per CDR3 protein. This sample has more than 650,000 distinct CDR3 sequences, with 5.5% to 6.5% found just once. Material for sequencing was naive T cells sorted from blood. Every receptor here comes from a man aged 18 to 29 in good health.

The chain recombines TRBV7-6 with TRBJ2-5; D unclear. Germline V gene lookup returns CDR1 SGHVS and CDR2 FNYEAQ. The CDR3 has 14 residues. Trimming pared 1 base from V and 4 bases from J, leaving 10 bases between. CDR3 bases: TGTGCCAGCAGCTTAGGGCAAATCGGAGAGACCCAGTACTTC. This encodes CASSLGQIGETQYF.

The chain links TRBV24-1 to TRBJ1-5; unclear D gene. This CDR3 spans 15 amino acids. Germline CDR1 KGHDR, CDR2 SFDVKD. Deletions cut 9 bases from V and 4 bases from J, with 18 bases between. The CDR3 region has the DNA TGTGCCACCCAAAAGAGCGCCTCCCCAAATCAGCCCCAGCATTTT. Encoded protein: CATQKSASPNQPQHF.

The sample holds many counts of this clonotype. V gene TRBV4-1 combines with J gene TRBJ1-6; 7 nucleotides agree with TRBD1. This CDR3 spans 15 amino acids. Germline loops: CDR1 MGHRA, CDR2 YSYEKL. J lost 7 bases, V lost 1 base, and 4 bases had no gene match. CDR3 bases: TGCGCCAGCAGCCAAGTTGACAGGGCCAATTCACCCCTCCACTTT. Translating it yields CASSQVDRANSPLHF.

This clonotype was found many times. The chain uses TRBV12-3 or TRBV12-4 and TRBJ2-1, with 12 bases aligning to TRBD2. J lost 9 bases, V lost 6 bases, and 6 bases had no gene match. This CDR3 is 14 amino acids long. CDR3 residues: CASRKLAGGPEQFF. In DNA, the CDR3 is TGTGCCAGCAGAAAACTAGCGGGAGGTCCTGAGCAGTTCTTC.

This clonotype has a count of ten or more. The CDR3 reads CASSPTGSGELFF. Written as DNA, the CDR3 is TGCGCCAGCAGCCCGACCGGGAGCGGGGAGCTGTTTTTT. The rearrangement joins TRBV5-1 to TRBJ2-2; D might be TRBD2 (6 bases). V lost 4 bases and J lost 7, with 11 bases in between. Germline V lookup: CDR1 SGHRS, CDR2 YFSETQ. The CDR3 totals 13 residues.

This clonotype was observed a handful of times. For the CDR3, the DNA is TGCAGGTCACTAGCGGGGAGCACAGATACGCAGTATTTT. The encoded protein is CRSLAGSTDTQYF. The chain combines TRBV20-1 with TRBJ2-3, with TRBD2 matching 10 bases. The CDR3 is 13 amino acids. Germline V gene lookup returns CDR1 DFQATT and CDR2 SNEGSKA (reference sequence).

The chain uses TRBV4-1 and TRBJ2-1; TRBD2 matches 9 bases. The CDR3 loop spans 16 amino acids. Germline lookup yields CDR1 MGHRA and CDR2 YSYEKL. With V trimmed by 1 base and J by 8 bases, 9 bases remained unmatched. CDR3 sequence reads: CASSQVQLAGIDEQFF. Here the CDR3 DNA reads TGCGCCAGCAGCCAAGTTCAGCTAGCGGGAATCGATGAGCAGTTCTTC.

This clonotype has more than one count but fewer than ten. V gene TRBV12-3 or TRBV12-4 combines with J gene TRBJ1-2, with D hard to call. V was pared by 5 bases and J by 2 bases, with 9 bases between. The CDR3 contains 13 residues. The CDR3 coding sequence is TGTGCCAGCAGTAACAGTGTCAACTATGGCTACACCTTC. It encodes CASSNSVNYGYTF.

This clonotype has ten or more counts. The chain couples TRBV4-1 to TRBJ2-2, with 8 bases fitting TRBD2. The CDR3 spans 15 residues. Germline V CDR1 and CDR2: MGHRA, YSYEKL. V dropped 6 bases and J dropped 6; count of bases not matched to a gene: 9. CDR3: CASRLVGRASGELFF. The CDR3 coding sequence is TGCGCCAGCAGACTAGTCGGGAGGGCGTCCGGGGAGCTGTTTTTT.

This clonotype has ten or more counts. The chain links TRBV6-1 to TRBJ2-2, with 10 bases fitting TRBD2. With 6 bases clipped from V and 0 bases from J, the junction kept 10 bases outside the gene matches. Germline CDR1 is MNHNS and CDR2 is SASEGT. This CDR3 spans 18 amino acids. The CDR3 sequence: CASSTLWTSGANTGELFF. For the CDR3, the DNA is TGTGCCAGCAGCACCCTATGGACTAGCGGAGCGAACACCGGGGAGCTGTTTTTT.

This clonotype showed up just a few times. The CDR3 bases are TGTGCCAGCAGTTTTCGGGTTTCGGGCTCTAGCACAGATACGCAGTATTTT. This sequence encodes CASSFRVSGSSTDTQYF. The chain combines TRBV12-3 or TRBV12-4 with TRBJ2-3; D remains unclear. The V gene lost 3 bases and the J gene lost 0 bases, with 16 bases spanning the gap. The CDR3 has 17 amino acids.

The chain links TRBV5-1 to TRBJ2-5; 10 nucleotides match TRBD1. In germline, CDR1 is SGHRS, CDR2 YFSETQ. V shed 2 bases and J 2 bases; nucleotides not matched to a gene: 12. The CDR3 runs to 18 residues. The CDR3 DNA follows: TGCGCCAGCAGCTTCGGGACAGGGGCCCTGATAGGACAAGAGACCCAGTACTTC. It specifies CASSFGTGALIGQETQYF.

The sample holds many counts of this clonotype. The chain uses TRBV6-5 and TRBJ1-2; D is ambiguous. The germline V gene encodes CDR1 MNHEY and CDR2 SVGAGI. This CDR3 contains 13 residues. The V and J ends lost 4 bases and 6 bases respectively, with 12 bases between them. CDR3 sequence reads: CASSSRETHGYTF. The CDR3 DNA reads TGTGCCAGCAGTTCTCGGGAGACCCATGGCTACACCTTC.

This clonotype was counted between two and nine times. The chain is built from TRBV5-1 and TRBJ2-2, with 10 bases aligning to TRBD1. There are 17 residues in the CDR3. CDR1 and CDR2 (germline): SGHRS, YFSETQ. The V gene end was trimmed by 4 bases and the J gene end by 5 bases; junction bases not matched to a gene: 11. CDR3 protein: CASSDFPGQGLTGELFF. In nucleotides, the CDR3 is TGCGCCAGCAGCGATTTTCCGGGACAGGGGTTAACCGGGGAGCTGTTTTTT.

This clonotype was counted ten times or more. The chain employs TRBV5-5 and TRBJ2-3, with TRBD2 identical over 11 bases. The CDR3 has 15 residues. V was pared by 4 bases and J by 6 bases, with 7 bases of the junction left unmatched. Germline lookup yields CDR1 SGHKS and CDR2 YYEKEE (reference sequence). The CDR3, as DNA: TGTGCCAGCAGCCTACTAGCGGGAGCTTCCGATACGCAGTATTTT. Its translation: CASSLLAGASDTQYF.

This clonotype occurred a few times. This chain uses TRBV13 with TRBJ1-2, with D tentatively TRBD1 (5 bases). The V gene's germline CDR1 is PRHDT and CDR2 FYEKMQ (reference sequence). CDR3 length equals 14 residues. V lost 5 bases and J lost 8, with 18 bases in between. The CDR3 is CASSPVGAAGGYTF. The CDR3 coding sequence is TGTGCCAGCAGCCCCGTCGGGGCGGCCGGGGGCTACACCTTC. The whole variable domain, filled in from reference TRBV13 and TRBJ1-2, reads AAGVIQSPRHLIKEKRETATLKCYPIPRHDTVYWYQQGPGQDPQFLISFYEKMQSDKGSIPDRFSAQQFSDYHSELNMSSLELGDSALYFCASSPVGAAGGYTFGSGTRLTVV.

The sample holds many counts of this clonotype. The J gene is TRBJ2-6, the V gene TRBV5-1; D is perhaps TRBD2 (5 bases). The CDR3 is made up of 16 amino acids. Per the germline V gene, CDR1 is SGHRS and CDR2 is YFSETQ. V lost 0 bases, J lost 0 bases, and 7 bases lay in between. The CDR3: CASSLAGDSGANVLTF. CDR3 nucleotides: TGCGCCAGCAGCTTGGCCGGGGACTCTGGGGCCAACGTCCTGACTTTC.

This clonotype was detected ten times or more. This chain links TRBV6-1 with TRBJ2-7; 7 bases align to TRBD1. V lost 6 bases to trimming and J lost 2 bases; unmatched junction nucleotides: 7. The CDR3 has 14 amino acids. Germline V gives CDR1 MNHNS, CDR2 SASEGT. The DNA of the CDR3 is TGTGCCAGCAGGGAACAGGGGCCCGCCTACGAGCAGTACTTC. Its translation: CASREQGPAYEQYF.

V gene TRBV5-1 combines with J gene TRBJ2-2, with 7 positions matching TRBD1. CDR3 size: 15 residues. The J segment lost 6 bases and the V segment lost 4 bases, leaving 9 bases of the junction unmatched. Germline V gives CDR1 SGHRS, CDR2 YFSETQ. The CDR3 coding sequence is TGCGCCAGCAGCCGGACAGGACCTAGGGCCGGGGAGCTGTTTTTT. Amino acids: CASSRTGPRAGELFF.

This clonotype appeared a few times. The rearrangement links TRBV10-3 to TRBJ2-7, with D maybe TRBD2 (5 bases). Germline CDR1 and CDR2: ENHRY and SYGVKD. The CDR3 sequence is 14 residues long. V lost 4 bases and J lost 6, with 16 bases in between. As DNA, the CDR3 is TGTGCCATCAGTGGGGGAGTAGAAGACGGCGAGCAGTACTTC. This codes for CAISGGVEDGEQYF.